This T cell receptor beta chain came from a study of T cells in Graves' hyperthyroidism and ophthalmopathy. Whole-study results and caveats: Blood also showed most of the thyroid clonotypes that were expanded above 0.001.

CDR1 is SGDLS, CDR2 YYNGEE, per germline. The ends were cut back, 3 bases at V and 6 bases at J, with 20 bases in the middle. CDR3 size: 16 residues. With a duration under 2 months, the hyperthyroidism was newly diagnosed in patients aged 18 to 65. Patients were excluded for uncontrolled infection, other autoimmune disease, pregnancy or lactation. This clonotype was counted ten times or more. What it binds is not known. Researchers took RNA transcripts and amplified the TCR beta CDR3 regions from them. A first-round RT-PCR of the TCR CDR3 used the HTBI primer set. One entry per CDR3 protein, called by TCRdb with MiXCR from the multiplex PCR reads. The table records some 720,000 distinct CDR3 sequences, roughly 15% of them present only once.

V is TRBV9 and J is TRBJ2-3; TRBD2 might be the D (5 bases). The TCR comes from a man aged 18 to 30 with Graves' hyperthyroidism. Source material: blood. Here the CDR3 reads CASSDTGSPSDDTQYF. In DNA, the CDR3 is TGTGCCAGCAGCGATACGGGATCCCCCAGCGACGATACGCAGTATTTT.